The clone carrying this T cell receptor beta chain was seen repeatedly, ten times or more. Its antigen is not identified. The data are from a study of T cells in Graves' hyperthyroidism and ophthalmopathy. At the level of the study: At initial diagnosis, before any treatment had begun, peripheral blood was obtained.

TCR beta CDR3 sequences were amplified from RNA transcripts. TCR CDR3 regions were first amplified by RT-PCR with HTBI primers. TCRdb reprocessed the multiplex PCR reads via MiXCR and lists one record per CDR3 protein. This sample has around 110,000 distinct CDR3 sequences, with around a sixth found just once. The hyperthyroidism patients had all been newly diagnosed, and their disease duration was under 2 months. Their ages ranged from 18 to 65 years. Exclusions: uncontrolled infection, other autoimmune disease, pregnancy, lactation. Study-level findings and limits: Model output signaled ophthalmopathy a median about seven months ahead of onset.

The CDR3 is made up of 13 amino acids. CDR1 is MNHEY, CDR2 SMNVEV, per germline (reference sequence). V was trimmed by 5 bases and J by 4 bases, leaving 10 bases between them. The rearrangement uses TRBV27 and TRBJ2-3, with unresolved D. Sequencing was performed on blood. This sequence originates from a woman aged 45 to 65 with Graves' hyperthyroidism. Here the CDR3 DNA reads TGTGCCAGCAGTCCTACAGCTGCAGATACGCAGTATTTT. Protein sequence: CASSPTAADTQYF.